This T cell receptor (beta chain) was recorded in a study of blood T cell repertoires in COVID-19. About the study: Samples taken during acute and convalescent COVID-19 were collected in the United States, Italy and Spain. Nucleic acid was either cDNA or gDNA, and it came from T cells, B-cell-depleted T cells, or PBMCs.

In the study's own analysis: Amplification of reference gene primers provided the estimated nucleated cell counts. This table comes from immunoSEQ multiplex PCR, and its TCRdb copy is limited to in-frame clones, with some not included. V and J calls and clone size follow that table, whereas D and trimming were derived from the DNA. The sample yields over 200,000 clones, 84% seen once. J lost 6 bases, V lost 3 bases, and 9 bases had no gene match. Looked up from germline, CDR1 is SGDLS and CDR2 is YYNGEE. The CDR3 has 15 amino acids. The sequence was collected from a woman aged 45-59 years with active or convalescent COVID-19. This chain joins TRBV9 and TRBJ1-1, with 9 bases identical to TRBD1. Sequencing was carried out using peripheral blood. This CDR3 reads CASSAGGQGYAEAFF. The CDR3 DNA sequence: TGTGCCAGCAGCGCGGGAGGACAGGGGTACGCTGAAGCTTTCTTT.